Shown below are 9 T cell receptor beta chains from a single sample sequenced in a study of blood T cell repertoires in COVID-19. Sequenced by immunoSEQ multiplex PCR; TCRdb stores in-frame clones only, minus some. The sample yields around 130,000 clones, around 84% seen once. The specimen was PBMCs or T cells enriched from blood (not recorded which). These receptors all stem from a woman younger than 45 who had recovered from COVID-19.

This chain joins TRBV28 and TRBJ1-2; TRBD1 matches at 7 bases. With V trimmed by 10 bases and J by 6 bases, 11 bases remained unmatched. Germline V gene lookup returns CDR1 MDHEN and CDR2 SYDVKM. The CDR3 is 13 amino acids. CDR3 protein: CATLPETGNGYTF. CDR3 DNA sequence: TGTGCCACCTTACCTGAGACAGGGAATGGCTACACCTTC.

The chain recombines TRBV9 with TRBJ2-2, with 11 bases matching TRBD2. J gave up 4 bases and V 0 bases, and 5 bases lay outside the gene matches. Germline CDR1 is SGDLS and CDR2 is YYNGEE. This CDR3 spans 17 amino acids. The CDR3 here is CASSVGASGRSTGELFF. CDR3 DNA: TGTGCCAGCAGCGTAGGAGCTAGCGGGAGGTCCACCGGGGAGCTGTTTTTT.

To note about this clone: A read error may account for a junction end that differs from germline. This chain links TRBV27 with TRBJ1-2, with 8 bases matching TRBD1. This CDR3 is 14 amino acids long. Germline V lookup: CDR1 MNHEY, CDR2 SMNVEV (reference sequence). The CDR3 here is CASNLYRGNYGYTF. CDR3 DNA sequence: TGTGCCAGCAATTTATACAGGGGGAACTATGGCTACACCTTC.

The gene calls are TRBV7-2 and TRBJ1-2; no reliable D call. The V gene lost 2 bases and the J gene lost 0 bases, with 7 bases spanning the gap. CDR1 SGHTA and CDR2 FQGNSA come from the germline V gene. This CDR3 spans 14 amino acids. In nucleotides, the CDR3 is TGTGCCAGCAGCTTATACAGAGCTAACTATGGCTACACCTTC. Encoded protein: CASSLYRANYGYTF.

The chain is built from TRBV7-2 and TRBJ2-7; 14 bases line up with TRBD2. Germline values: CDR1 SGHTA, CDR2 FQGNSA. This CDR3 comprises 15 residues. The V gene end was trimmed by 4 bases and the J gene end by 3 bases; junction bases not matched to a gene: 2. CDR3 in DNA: TGTGCCAGCAGCTCGGGACTAGCGGGAGTCTACGAGCAGTACTTC. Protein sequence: CASSSGLAGVYEQYF.

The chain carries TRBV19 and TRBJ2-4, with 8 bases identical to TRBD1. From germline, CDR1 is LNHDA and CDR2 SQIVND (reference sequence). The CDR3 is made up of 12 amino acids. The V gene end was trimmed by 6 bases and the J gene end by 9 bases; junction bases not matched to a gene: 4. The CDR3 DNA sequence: TGTGCCAGTAGACAGGGGGGAGGCATTCAGTACTTC. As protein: CASRQGGGIQYF.

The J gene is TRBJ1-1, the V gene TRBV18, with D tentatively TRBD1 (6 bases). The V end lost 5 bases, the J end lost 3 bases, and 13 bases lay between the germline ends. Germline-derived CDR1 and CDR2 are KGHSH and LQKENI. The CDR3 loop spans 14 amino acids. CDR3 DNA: TGTGCCAGCTCAACTCAGGGGTCGTACACTGAAGCTTTCTTT. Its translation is CASSTQGSYTEAFF.

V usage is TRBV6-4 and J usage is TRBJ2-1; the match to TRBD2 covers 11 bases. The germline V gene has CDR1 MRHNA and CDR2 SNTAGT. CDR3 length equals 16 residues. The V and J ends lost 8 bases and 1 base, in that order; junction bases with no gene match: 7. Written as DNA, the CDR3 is TGTGCCAGCGCCCGGACTAGCGGGCTATCCTACAATGAGCAGTTCTTC. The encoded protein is CASARTSGLSYNEQFF.

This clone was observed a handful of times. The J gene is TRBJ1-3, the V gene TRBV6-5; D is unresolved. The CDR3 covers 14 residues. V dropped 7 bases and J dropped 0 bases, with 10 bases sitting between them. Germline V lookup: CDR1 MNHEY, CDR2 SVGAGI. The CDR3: CASTESSSGNTIYF. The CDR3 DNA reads TGTGCCAGCACGGAGTCGTCCTCTGGAAACACCATATATTTT.